This TCR beta chain originates from a study of cytomegalovirus exposure and HLA in healthy donors. Study overall: Around 85 million unique TCR sequences came from HLA-typed donors in an early release.

Of note for this clone: The antigen remains unidentified. In the same sample, other DNA sequences code for this CDR3.

13 Jbeta primers and 60 Vbeta primers were used for the PCR. This table comes from immunoSEQ multiplex PCR, and its TCRdb copy is limited to in-frame clones, with some not included. The data hold some 110,000 clones, with 60% to 85% observed a single time. This CDR3 is built from 14 residues. Trimming removed 4 bases from V and 7 bases from J; junction bases left unmatched: 6. Germline assignment: CDR1 MDHEN and CDR2 SYDVKM. Study results and caveats: Listed as cytomegalovirus-associated were 164 TCR beta chains.

The donors, nominally healthy at sampling, likely had unrecorded immune exposures. This TCR derives from a man aged 35-49 years in good health and CMV-seronegative. Sequencing used PBMCs. The V call is TRBV28, the J call TRBJ1-5; 8 nucleotides line up with TRBD1. The DNA of the CDR3 is TGTGCCAGCAGTTCTGACAGGGGTAGACAGCCCCAGCATTTT. Translating it yields CASSSDRGRQPQHF. Together with reference TRBV28 and TRBJ1-5, the CDR3 gives the full variable domain: DVKVTQSSRYLVKRTGEKVFLECVQDMDHENMFWYRQDPGLGLRLIYFSYDVKMKEKGDIPEGYSVSREKKERFSLILESASTNQTSMYLCASSSDRGRQPQHFGDGTRLSIL.